This T cell receptor beta chain originates from a study of response to subunit inactivated influenza vaccine. TCRdb reanalysed the RT-PCR reads using MiXCR and keeps one entry per CDR3 protein. The table records 450,000 to 600,000 distinct CDR3 sequences, approximately 15% of them present only once. The CDR3 is 16 amino acids. V was pared by 0 bases and J by 0 bases, with 11 bases between. Germline CDR1 and CDR2: MGHRA and YSYEKL. The chain has TRBV4-1 and TRBJ1-1; D perhaps matches TRBD1 (5 bases). The sample in question was CD4+ T cells sorted from PBMCs, obtained approximately 25 months after vaccination. The clonotype originates from a man aged 50 to 75 who received an inactivated influenza vaccine. The CDR3 DNA reads as TGCGCCAGCAGCCAAGAAGGGGCGATGATGAACACTGAAGCTTTCTTT. It codes for CASSQEGAMMNTEAFF.